These 14 T cell receptor beta chains came from one sample sequenced in a study of vaccination and CD4 T cells after COVID-19. Scientists ran DNA taken from cultured CD4+ T cells through the Oncomine TCR Beta short-read assay for sequencing. TCRdb redid the calling of the PCR reads with MiXCR, one entry per CDR3 protein. The top ten hold roughly 2.9% of the sample, which has some 20,000 distinct CDR3 sequences, 43% seen once. The treatment: approximately 11-day PBMC culture with coronavirus spike peptide pools or control peptides (ViraFEST assay). Antigens for these TCRs are unknown. This specimen consisted of CD4+ T cells from blood, cultured in vitro, obtained after SARS-CoV-2 vaccination. These receptors all stem from a human donor who had recovered from COVID-19.

The chain carries TRBV6-5 and TRBJ1-6; no firm D call. Trimming stripped 4 bases from V and 7 bases from J, with 20 bases between. The CDR3 covers 17 residues. Looked up from germline, CDR1 is MNHEY and CDR2 is SVGAGI. The DNA of the CDR3 is TGTGCCAGCAGTTTCTCGGGCGGGAGCCTGAGGAATTCACCCCTCCACTTT. Its translation: CASSFSGGSLRNSPLHF.

This clonotype was picked up one time. V and J are TRBV30 and TRBJ1-2; D uncertain. Germline CDR1 and CDR2: GTSNPN and SVGIG (reference sequence). The CDR3 runs 12 residues. V was cut by 3 bases and J by 2 bases, with 7 bases left in between. CDR3 sequence reads: CAWSPQNYGYTF. DNA of the CDR3: TGTGCCTGGAGCCCCCAGAACTATGGCTACACCTTC. Full variable domain (outside the CDR3, taken from reference TRBV30 and TRBJ1-2): SQTIHQWPATLVQPVGSPLSLECTVEGTSNPNLYWYRQAAGRGLQLLFYSVGIGQISSEVPQNLSASRPQDRQFILSSKKLLLSDSGFYLCAWSPQNYGYTFGSGTRLTVV.

The V gene is TRBV7-2, the J gene TRBJ2-3; D is uncertain. Trimming took 0 bases from V and 5 from J, leaving 12 bases between them. The CDR3 is made up of 15 amino acids. Germline CDR1 and CDR2: SGHTA and FQGNSA. In DNA form, the CDR3 reads TGTGCCAGCAGCTTAGCTCAAGGGTCCATAGATACGCAGTATTTT. It yields the protein CASSLAQGSIDTQYF.

This clonotype was found a few times. The V and J genes are TRBV20-1 and TRBJ1-2; 8 nucleotides align to TRBD1. The CDR3 has 15 amino acids. Germline values: CDR1 DFQATT, CDR2 SNEGSKA (reference sequence). Losses at the gene ends were 4 bases for V and 2 bases for J; bases not matched to a gene: 9. CDR3 bases: TGCAGTGCTACCCCCCCGGGACAGGACAACTATGGCTACACCTTC. Protein sequence: CSATPPGQDNYGYTF.

This clonotype showed up just a few times. Written as DNA, the CDR3 is TGTGCCAGCAAAGGGGCAGGGGCCTCCTACGAGCAGTACTTC. It encodes CASKGAGASYEQYF. The J gene is TRBJ2-7, the V gene TRBV28; TRBD1 is a possible D gene (6 bases). The V end was cut by 7 bases, the J end by 0 bases, with 13 bases between. The germline gives CDR1 MDHEN, CDR2 SYDVKM. The CDR3 spans 14 residues.

This clonotype was counted only a few times. The rearrangement joins TRBV6-1 to TRBJ1-1, with a tentative D call TRBD1 (5 bases). Germline V lookup: CDR1 MNHNS, CDR2 SASEGT. V lost 6 bases, J lost 5 bases, and 19 bases lay in between. The CDR3 runs to 15 residues. The DNA for the CDR3 is TGTGCCAGCAGCCCTGCCAGGGTATCGGGAACTGAAGCTTTCTTT. Encoded protein: CASSPARVSGTEAFF.

This clonotype has a handful of counts. J is TRBJ1-6 and V is TRBV19, with a possible D match to TRBD1 (5 bases). The CDR3 covers 15 residues. Deletions cut 3 bases from V and 7 bases from J, with 13 bases between. CDR1 is LNHDA, CDR2 SQIVND, per germline (reference sequence). In DNA form, the CDR3 reads TGTGCCAGTAGTATTGTGGGGGGAGAGAATTCACCCCTCCACTTT. This sequence encodes CASSIVGGENSPLHF.

The chain has TRBV25-1 and TRBJ1-2, with 7 bases matching TRBD1. Unmatched junction bases numbered 7, after V lost 4 bases and J lost 8 bases. CDR1 is MGHDK and CDR2 is SYGVNS in the germline V gene. This CDR3 spans 13 amino acids. CDR3 DNA sequence: TGTGCCAGCAGTGGAACAGGGGTCGGCGGCTACACCTTC. This encodes CASSGTGVGGYTF.

This clonotype appeared a few times. The chain uses TRBV7-2 and TRBJ2-3; D is uncertain. The germline V and J ends were trimmed by 1 base and 3 bases, with 5 bases remaining between them. Per germline, CDR1 SGHTA and CDR2 FQGNSA. This CDR3 contains 13 residues. CDR3 sequence: CASSLVLTDTQYF. CDR3 in DNA: TGTGCCAGCAGCTTAGTTCTGACAGATACGCAGTATTTT.

This clonotype has a handful of counts. This rearrangement joins TRBV6-2 or TRBV6-3 to TRBJ2-7, with D hard to call. V gave up 5 bases and J gave up 2 bases, with 10 bases separating them. The CDR3 length is 13 residues. Germline V gene sequence: CDR1 MNHEY, CDR2 SVGEGT. DNA of the CDR3: TGTGCCAGCAGTGTCACAGCTACCTACGAGCAGTACTTC. Translating it yields CASSVTATYEQYF.

This rearrangement joins TRBV30 to TRBJ1-6; D perhaps matches TRBD1 (6 bases). The V end lost 2 bases, the J end lost 10 bases, and 9 bases lay between the germline ends. The CDR3 sequence is 12 residues long. CDR1 GTSNPN and CDR2 SVGIG come from the germline V gene (reference sequence). CDR3 in amino acids: CAWSTGISPLHF. In nucleotides, the CDR3 is TGTGCCTGGAGTACAGGGATCTCACCCCTCCACTTT.

The chain carries TRBV7-2 and TRBJ2-1; D is perhaps TRBD2 (6 bases). This CDR3 spans 14 amino acids. The V and J ends lost 3 bases and 3 bases respectively, with 9 bases between them. The germline gives CDR1 SGHTA, CDR2 FQGNSA. The CDR3 bases are TGTGCCAGCAGCTTCCAGCGGGTCTACAATGAGCAGTTCTTC. Amino acid sequence: CASSFQRVYNEQFF.

A single count supports this clonotype. The J gene is TRBJ2-3, the V gene TRBV7-2; D gene unclear. The length of the CDR3 is 12 residues. Germline-derived CDR1 and CDR2 are SGHTA and FQGNSA. V was trimmed by 2 bases and J by 6 bases, leaving 6 bases between them. The CDR3 nucleotides read TGTGCCAGCAGCTTACTACGGGATACGCAGTATTTT. Translation gives CASSLLRDTQYF.

The chain combines TRBV6-1 with TRBJ2-7; no clear D gene. The ends were cut back, 6 bases at V and 0 bases at J, with 12 bases in the middle. The CDR3 extends over 14 amino acids. Germline CDR1 reads MNHNS; CDR2 reads SASEGT. As DNA, the CDR3 is TGTGCCAGCAGCCCTAACTTTGGCTCCTACGAGCAGTACTTC. Residues: CASSPNFGSYEQYF.